The rows below give T cell receptor beta chains drawn from one sample of a study of cytomegalovirus exposure and HLA in healthy donors. Using immunoSEQ multiplex PCR, the repertoire was profiled, and TCRdb retains in-frame clones only, with some absent. Among about 140,000 clones listed, around 86% were seen once. Sequenced input: PBMCs. These receptors all stem from a female donor in good health and CMV-seronegative. Both conserved end residues are part of each CDR3.

cdr3_aa j_call v_call
CASSIGTGGVRNGEQFF TRBJ2-1 TRBV19
CASSNRGVEAIFYGYTF TRBJ1-2 TRBV21-1
CASSPRLAGVRETQYF TRBJ2-5 TRBV5-1
CASSLPGTVNTGELFF TRBJ2-2 TRBV5-4
CASSSDREDTQYF TRBJ2-3 TRBV6-5
CASSSAGTGDTGELFF TRBJ2-2 TRBV7-2
CASGKQGAANEQYF TRBJ2-7 TRBV14
CASSPIGQGAPIEQYF TRBJ2-7 TRBV18
CASSFRGETQYF TRBJ2-5 TRBV11-3
CAISESGQMNTEAFF TRBJ1-1 TRBV10-3
CAWDLGAYGYTF TRBJ1-2 TRBV30
CASRSGGTNEKLFF TRBJ1-4 TRBV7-2
CASSWDRPPLYSNQPQHF TRBJ1-5 TRBV5-6